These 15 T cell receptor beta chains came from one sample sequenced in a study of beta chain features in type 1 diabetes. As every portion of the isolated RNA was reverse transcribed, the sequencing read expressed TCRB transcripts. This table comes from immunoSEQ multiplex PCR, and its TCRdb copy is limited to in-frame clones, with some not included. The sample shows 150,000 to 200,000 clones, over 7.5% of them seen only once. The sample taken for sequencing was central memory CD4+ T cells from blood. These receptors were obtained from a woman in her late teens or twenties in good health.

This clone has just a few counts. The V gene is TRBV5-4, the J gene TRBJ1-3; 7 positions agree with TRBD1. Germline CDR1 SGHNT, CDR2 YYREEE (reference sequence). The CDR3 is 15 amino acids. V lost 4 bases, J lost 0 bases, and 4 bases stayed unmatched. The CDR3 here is CASSRGQFSGNTIYF. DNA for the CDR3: TGTGCCAGCAGCAGGGGACAGTTCTCTGGAAACACCATATATTTT.

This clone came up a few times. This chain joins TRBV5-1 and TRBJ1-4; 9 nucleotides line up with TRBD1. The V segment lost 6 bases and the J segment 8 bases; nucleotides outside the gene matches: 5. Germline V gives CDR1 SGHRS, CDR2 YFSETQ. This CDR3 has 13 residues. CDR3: CASTGQGGEKLFF. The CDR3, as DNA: TGCGCCAGCACGGGACAGGGAGGCGAAAAACTGTTTTTT.

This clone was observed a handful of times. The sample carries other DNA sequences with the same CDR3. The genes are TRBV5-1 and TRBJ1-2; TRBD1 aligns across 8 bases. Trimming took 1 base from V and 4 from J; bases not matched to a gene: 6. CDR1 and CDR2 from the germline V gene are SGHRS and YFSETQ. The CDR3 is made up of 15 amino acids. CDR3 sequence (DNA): TGCGCCAGCAGCTTGACGGGACAGGCCGGCTATGGCTACACCTTC. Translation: CASSLTGQAGYGYTF.

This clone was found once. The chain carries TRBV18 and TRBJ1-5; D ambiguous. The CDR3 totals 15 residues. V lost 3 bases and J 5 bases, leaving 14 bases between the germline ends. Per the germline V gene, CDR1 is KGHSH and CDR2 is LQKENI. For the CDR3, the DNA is TGTGCCAGCTCACCCCGGGTTTCATCTGATCAGCCCCAGCATTTT. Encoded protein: CASSPRVSSDQPQHF.

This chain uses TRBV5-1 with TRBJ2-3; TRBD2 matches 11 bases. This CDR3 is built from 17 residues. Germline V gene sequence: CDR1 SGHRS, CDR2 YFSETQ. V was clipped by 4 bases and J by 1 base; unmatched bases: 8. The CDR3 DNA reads TGCGCCAGCAGCCAGGGGACTAGCGGTTTCCGCACAGATACGCAGTATTTT. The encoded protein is CASSQGTSGFRTDTQYF.

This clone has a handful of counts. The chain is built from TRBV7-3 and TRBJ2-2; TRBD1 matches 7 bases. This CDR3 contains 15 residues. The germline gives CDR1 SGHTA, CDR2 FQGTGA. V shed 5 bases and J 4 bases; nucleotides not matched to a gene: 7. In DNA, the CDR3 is TGTGCCAGCAGCCCAAGACAGGGAGTCACCGGGGAGCTGTTTTTT. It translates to CASSPRQGVTGELFF. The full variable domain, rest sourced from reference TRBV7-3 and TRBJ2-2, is GAGVSQTPSNKVTEKGKYVELRCDPISGHTALYWYRQSLGQGPEFLIYFQGTGAADDSGLPNDRFFAVRPEGSVSTLKIQRTERGDSAVYLCASSPRQGVTGELFFGEGSRLTVL.

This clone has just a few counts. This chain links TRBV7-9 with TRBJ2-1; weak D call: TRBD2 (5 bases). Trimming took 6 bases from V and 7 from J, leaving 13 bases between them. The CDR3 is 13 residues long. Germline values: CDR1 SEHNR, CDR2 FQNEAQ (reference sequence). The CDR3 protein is CASRSGEWNEQFF. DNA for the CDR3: TGTGCCAGCAGGTCCGGGGAGTGGAATGAGCAGTTCTTC.

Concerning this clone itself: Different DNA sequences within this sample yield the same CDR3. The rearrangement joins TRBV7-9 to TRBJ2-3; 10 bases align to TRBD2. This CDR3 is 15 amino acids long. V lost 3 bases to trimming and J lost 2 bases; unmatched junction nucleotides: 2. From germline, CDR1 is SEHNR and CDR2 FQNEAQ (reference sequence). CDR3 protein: CASSLGLANTDTQYF. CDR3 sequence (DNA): TGTGCCAGCAGCTTGGGACTAGCGAACACAGATACGCAGTATTTT.

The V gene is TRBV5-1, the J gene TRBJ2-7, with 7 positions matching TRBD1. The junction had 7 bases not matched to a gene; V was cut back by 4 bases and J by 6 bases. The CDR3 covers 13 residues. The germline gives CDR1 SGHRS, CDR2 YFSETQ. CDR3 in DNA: TGCGCCAGCAGCACGGGACAGCAAGGCGAGCAGTACTTC. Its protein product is CASSTGQQGEQYF.

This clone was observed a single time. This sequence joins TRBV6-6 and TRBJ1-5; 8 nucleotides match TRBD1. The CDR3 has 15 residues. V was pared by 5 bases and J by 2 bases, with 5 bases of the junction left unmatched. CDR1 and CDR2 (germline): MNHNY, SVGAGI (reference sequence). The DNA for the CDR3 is TGTGCCAGCAGTACCCACAGGGGGGGCAATCAGCCCCAGCATTTT. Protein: CASSTHRGGNQPQHF.

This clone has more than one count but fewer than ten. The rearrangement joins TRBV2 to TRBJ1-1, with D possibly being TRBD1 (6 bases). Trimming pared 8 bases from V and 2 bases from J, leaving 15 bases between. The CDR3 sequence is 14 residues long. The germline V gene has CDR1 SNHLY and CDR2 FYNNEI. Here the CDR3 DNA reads TGTGCCAGCTCCCGGGACACCCTAAACACTGAAGCTTTCTTT. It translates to CASSRDTLNTEAFF.

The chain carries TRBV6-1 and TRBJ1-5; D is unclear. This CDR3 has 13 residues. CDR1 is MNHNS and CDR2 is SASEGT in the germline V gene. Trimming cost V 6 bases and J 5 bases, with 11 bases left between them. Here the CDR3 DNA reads TGTGCCAGCAGCCTTGAGGTTGATCAGCCCCAGCATTTT. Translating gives CASSLEVDQPQHF.

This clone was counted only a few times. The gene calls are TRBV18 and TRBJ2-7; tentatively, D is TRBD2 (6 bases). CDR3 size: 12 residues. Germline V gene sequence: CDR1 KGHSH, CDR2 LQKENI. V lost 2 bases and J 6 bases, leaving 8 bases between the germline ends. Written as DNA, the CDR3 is TGTGCCAGCTCACCATACGGGGGCGAGCAGTACTTC. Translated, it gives CASSPYGGEQYF.

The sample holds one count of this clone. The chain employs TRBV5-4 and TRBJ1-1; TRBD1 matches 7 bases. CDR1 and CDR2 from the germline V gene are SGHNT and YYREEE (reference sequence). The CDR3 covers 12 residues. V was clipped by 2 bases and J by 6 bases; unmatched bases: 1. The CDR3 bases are TGTGCCAGCAGCTTACAGGGGTCTGAAGCTTTCTTT. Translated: CASSLQGSEAFF.

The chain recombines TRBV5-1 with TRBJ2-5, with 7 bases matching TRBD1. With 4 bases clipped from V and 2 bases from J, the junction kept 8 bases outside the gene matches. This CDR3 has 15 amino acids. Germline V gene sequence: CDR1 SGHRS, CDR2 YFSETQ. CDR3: CASSPYGTEQETQYF. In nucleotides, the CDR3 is TGCGCCAGCAGCCCCTACGGGACAGAGCAAGAGACCCAGTACTTC.